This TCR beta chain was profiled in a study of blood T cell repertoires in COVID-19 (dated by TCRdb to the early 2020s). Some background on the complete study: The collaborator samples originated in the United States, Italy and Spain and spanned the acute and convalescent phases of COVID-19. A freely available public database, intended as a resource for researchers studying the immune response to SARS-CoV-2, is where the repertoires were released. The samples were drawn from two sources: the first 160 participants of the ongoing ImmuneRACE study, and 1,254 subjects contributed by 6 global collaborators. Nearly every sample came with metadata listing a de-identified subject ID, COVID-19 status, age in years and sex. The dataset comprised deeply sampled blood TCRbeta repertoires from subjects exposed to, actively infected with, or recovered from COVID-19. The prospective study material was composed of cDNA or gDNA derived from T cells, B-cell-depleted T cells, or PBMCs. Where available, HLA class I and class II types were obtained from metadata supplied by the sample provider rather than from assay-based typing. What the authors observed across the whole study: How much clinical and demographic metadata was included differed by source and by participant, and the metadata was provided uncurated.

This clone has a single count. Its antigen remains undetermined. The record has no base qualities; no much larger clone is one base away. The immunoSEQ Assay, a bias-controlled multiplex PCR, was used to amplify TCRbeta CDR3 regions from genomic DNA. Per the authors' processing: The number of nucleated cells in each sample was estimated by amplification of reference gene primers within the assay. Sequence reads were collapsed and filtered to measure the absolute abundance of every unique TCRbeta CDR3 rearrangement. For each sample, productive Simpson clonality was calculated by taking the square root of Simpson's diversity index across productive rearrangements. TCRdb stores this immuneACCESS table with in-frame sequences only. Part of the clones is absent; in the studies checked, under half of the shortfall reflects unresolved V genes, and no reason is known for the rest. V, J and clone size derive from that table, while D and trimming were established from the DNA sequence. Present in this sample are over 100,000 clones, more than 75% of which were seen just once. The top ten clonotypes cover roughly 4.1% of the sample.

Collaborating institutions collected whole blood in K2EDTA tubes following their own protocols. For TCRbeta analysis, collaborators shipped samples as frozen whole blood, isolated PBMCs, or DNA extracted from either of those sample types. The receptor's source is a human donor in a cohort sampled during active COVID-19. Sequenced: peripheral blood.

The CDR3 reads CASSESGTTANYGYTF. The DNA sequence follows: TGTGCCAGCAGTGAGTCCGGGACAACAGCTAACTATGGCTACACCTTC. The chain is assembled from TRBV25-1 and TRBJ1-2; the D gene is perhaps TRBD1, from 6 matching bases. The CDR3 goes from the cysteine to the phenylalanine over 16 residues. Only the CDR3 part of the read is kept: 48 bases, read in frame from the first base. The junction carries 14 bases between V and J, which are trimmed by 3 bases and 0 bases respectively. The germline V gene supplies CDR1 MGHDK and CDR2 SYGVNS.